Included here is one TCR beta chain sequence, with context. This specimen comes from a study of T cell changes during pregnancy in multiple sclerosis. The CDR3 consists of 12 residues. Trimming removed 8 bases from V and 6 bases from J; junction bases left unmatched: 4. Germline-derived CDR1 and CDR2 are MDHEN and SYDVKM. TCRdb keeps only in-frame clones here, not all; method: immunoSEQ multiplex PCR. Of around 65,000 clones detected, 92% appear once; the ten largest clones hold around 2.7%. Sequences were derived from peripheral blood, sampled in the second trimester of pregnancy. The V call is TRBV28, the J call TRBJ2-1, with 7 bases identical to TRBD1. The sequence derives from a female donor in good health, enrolled as a control in a pregnancy study. The CDR3 here is CASGQVVNEQFF. The CDR3 DNA follows: TGTGCCAGCGGACAGGTGGTCAATGAGCAGTTCTTC.